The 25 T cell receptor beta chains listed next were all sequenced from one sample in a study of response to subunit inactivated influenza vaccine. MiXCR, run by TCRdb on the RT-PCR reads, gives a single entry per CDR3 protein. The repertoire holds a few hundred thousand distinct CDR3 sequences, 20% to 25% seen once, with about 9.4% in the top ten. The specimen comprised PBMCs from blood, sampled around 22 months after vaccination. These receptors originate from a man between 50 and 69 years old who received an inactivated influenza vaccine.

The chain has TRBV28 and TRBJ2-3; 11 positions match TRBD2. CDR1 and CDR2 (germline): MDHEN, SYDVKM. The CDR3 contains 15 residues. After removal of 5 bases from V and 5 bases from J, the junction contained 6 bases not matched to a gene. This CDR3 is CASSLLAGGRDTQYF. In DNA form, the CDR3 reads TGTGCCAGCAGTCTCCTAGCGGGGGGTCGAGATACGCAGTATTTT. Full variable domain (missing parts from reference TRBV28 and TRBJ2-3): DVKVTQSSRYLVKRTGEKVFLECVQDMDHENMFWYRQDPGLGLRLIYFSYDVKMKEKGDIPEGYSVSREKKERFSLILESASTNQTSMYLCASSLLAGGRDTQYFGPGTRLTVL.

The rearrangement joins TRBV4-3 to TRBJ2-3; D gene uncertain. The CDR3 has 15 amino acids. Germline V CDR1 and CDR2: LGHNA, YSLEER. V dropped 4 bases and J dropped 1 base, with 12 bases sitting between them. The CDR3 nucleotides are TGCGCCAGCAGCCTTGACGGAAAACGCACAGATACGCAGTATTTT. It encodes CASSLDGKRTDTQYF.

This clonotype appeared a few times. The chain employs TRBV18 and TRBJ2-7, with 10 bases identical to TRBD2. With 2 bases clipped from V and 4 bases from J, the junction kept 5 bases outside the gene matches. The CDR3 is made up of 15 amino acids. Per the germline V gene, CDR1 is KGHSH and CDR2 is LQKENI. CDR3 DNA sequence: TGTGCCAGCTCACCATCAGCGGGAGGGCCTTACGAGCAGTACTTC. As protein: CASSPSAGGPYEQYF.

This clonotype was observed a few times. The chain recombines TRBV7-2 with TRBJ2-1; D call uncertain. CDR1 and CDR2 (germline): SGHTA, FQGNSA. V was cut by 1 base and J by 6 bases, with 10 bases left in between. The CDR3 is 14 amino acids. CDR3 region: CASSLVSSPNEQFF. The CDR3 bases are TGTGCCAGCAGCTTAGTGTCTAGTCCCAATGAGCAGTTCTTC.

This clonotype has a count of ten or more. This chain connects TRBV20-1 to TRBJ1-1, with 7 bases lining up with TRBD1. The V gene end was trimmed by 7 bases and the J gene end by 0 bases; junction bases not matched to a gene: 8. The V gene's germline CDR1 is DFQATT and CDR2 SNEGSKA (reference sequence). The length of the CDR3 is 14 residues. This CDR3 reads CSGLSGGLNTEAFF. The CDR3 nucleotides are TGCAGTGGTTTATCAGGGGGGTTGAACACTGAAGCTTTCTTT.

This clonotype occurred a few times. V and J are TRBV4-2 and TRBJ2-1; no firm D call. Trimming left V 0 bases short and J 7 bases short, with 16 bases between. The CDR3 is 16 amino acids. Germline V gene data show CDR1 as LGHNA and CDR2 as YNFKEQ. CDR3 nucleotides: TGTGCCAGCAGCCAAGAGGGCATACTCTTGTGGAATGAGCAGTTCTTC. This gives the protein CASSQEGILLWNEQFF.

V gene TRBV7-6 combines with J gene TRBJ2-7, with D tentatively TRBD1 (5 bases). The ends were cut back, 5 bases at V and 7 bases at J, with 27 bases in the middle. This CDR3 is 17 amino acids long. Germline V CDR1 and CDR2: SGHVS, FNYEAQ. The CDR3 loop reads CASSPYVKTESLGEQYF. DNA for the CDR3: TGTGCCAGCAGCCCCTACGTCAAGACAGAGTCTCTGGGGGAGCAGTACTTC.

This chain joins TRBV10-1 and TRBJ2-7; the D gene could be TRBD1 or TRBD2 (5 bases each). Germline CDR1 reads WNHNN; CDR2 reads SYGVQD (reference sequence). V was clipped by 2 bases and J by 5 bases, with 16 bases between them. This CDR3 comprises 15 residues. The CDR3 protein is CASSERGREKDEQYF. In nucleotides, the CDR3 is TGCGCCAGCAGTGAGAGGGGACGGGAAAAGGACGAGCAGTACTTC.

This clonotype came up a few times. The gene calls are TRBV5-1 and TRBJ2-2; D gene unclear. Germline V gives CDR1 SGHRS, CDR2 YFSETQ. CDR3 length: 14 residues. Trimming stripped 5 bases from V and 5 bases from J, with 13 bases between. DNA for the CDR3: TGCGCCAGCAGTCTGGTGGACCTGACCGGGGAGCTGTTTTTT. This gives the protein CASSLVDLTGELFF.

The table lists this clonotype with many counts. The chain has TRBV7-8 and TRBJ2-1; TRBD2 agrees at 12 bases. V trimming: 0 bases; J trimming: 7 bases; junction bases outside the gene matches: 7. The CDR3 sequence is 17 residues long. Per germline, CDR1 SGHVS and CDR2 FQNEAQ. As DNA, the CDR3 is TGTGCCAGCAGCTTAGCCACACTAGCGGGGGGTTGGAATGAGCAGTTCTTC. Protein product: CASSLATLAGGWNEQFF. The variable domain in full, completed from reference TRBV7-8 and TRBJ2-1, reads GAGVSQSPRYKVAKRGQDVALRCDPISGHVSLFWYQQALGQGPEFLTYFQNEAQLDKSGLPSDRFFAERPEGSVSTLKIQRTQQEDSAVYLCASSLATLAGGWNEQFFGPGTRLTVL.

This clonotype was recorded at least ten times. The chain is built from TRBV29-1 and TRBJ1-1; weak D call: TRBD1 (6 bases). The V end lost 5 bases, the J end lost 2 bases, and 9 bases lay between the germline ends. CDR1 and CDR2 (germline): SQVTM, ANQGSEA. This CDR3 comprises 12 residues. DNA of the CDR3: TGCAGCGTTTCCAGGGGAAACACTGAAGCTTTCTTT. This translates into CSVSRGNTEAFF.

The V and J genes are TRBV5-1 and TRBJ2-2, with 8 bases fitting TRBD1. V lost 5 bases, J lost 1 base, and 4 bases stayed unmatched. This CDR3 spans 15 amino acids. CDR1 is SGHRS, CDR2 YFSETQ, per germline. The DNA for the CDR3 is TGCGCCAGCAGGCCCGGGACAGGGAACACCGGGGAGCTGTTTTTT. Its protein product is CASRPGTGNTGELFF. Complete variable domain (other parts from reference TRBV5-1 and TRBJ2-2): KAGVTQTPRYLIKTRGQQVTLSCSPISGHRSVSWYQQTPGQGLQFLFEYFSETQRNKGNFPGRFSGRQFSNSRSEMNVSTLELGDSALYLCASRPGTGNTGELFFGEGSRLTVL.

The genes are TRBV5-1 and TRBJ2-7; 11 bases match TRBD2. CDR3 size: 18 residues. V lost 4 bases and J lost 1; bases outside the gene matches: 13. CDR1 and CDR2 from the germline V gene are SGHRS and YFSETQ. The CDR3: CASSPGTDGLAGSYEQYF. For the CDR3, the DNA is TGCGCCAGCAGCCCAGGGACAGACGGACTAGCGGGTTCCTACGAGCAGTACTTC.

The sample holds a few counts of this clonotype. The CDR3 region is CASSLSGMNNSPLHF. The DNA of the CDR3 is TGTGCCAGCAGCTTATCTGGAATGAATAATTCACCCCTCCACTTT. The chain couples TRBV7-6 to TRBJ1-6; D remains ambiguous. The ends were cut back, 2 bases at V and 5 bases at J, with 10 bases in the middle. The CDR3 runs to 15 residues. In germline, CDR1 is SGHVS, CDR2 FNYEAQ.

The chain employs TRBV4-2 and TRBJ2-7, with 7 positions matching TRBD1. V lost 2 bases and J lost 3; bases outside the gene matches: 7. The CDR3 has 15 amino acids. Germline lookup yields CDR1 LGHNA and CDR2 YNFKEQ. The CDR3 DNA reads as TGTGCCAGCAGCCAAACATGGCCAGGGGGCTACGAGCAGTACTTC. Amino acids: CASSQTWPGGYEQYF.

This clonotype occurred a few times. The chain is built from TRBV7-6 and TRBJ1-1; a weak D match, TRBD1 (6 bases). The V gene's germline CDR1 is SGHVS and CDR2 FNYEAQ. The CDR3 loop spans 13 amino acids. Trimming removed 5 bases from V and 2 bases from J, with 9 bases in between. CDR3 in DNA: TGTGCCAGCAGCCAGGGGTATAACACTGAAGCTTTCTTT. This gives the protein CASSQGYNTEAFF.

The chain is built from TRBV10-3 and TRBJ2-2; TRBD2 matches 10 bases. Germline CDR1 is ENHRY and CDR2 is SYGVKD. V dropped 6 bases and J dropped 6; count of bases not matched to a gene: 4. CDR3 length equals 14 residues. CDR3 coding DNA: TGTGCCATCAGACTAGCGGGAACGGCCGGGGAGCTGTTTTTT. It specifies CAIRLAGTAGELFF.

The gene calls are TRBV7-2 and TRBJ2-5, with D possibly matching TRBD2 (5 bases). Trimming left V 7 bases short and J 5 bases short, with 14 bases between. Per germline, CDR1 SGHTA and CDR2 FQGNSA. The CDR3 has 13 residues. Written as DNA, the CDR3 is TGTGCCAGCACCCTACTAGAGTTGGAGACCCAGTACTTC. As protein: CASTLLELETQYF.

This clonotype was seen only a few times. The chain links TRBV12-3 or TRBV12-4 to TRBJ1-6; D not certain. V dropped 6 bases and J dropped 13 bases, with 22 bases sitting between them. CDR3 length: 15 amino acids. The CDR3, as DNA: TGTGCCAGCAGCCCCGAGGTAGGGCGCCGGATCCCCCTCCACTTT. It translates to CASSPEVGRRIPLHF.

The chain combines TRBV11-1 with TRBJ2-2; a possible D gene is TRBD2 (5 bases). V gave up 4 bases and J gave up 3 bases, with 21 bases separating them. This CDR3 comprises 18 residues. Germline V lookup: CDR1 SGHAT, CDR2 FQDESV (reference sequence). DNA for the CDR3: TGTGCCAGCAGCTCGACCCCCGGACGGGAATGGGACACCGGGGAGCTGTTTTTT. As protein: CASSSTPGREWDTGELFF.

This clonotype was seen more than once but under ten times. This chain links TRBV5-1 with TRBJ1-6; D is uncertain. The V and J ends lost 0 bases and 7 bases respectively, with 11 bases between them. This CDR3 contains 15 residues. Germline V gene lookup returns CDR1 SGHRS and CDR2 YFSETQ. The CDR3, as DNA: TGCGCCAGCAGCTTGGATGCAGGAGGGAATTCACCCCTCCACTTT. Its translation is CASSLDAGGNSPLHF.

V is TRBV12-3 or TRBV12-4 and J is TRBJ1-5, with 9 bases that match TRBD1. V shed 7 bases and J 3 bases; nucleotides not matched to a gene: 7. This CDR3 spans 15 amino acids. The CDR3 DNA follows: TGTGCCAGCACCCCGGGGACAGGGAACAATCAGCCCCAGCATTTT. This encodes CASTPGTGNNQPQHF.

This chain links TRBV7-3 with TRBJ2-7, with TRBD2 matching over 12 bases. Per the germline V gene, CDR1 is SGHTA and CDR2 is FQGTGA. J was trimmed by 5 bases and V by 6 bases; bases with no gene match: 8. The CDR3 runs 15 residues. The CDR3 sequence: CASRLGTSGYDEQYF. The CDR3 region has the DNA TGTGCCAGCAGATTAGGGACTAGCGGGTACGACGAGCAGTACTTC.

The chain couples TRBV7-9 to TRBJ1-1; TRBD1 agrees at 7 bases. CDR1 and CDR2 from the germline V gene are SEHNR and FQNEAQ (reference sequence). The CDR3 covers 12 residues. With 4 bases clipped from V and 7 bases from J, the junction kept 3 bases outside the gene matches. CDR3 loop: CASSSRTGEAFF. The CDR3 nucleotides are TGTGCCAGCAGCTCTCGGACAGGTGAAGCTTTCTTT.

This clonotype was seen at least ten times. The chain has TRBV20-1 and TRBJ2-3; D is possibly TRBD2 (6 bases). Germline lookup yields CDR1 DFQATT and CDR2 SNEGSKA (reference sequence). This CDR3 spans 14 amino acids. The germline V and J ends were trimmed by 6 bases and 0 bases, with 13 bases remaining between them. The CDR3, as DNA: TGCAGTGCCCTAGGAGGGACTAGCACAGATACGCAGTATTTT. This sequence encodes CSALGGTSTDTQYF.